What follows is one T cell receptor beta chain and its context. Its matching antigen is unknown. Prepared libraries of TCR beta cDNA carried unique molecular identifiers. TCRdb reprocessed the PCR reads via MiXCR and lists one record per CDR3 protein. The data contain 750,000 to 950,000 distinct CDR3 sequences, approximately 50% of them seen just once; the ten biggest clones take up about 4.5%. The sample is drawn from a study of post-analysis software for immune sequencing data. Study-level results: Among roughly 5 TRBV segments more frequent in patients than controls were TRBV5-6, TRBV5-1 and TRBV20-1. Significantly lower normalized Chao1 diversity was found in patients with multiple sclerosis relative to controls.

Unmatched junction bases numbered 8, after V lost 4 bases and J lost 9 bases. CDR3 length equals 14 residues. The germline V gene encodes CDR1 SGHDN and CDR2 FVKESK. This chain links TRBV14 with TRBJ2-1; 8 positions agree with TRBD2. The sequenced material came from blood. The receptor's source is a girl aged 5-17 years with multiple sclerosis. This chain's CDR3 is CASSLGTRSLEQFF. CDR3 bases: TGTGCCAGCAGCCTCGGGACTAGGTCCCTTGAGCAGTTCTTC. The whole variable domain, remainder taken from reference TRBV14 and TRBJ2-1, is EAGVTQFPSHSVIEKGQTVTLRCDPISGHDNLYWYRRVMGKEIKFLLHFVKESKQDESGMPNNRFLAERTGGTYSTLKVQPAELEDSGVYFCASSLGTRSLEQFFGPGTRLTVL.